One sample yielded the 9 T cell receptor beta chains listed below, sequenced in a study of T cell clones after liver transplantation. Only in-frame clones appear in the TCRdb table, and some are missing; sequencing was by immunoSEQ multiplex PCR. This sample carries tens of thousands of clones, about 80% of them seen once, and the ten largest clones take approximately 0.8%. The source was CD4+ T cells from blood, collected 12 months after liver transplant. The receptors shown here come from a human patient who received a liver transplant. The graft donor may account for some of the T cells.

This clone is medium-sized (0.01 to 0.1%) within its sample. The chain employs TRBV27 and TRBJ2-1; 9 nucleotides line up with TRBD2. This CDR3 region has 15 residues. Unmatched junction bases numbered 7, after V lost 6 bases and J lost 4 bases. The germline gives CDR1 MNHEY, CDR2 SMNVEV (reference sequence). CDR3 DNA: TGTGCCAGCAGCAACTCCGCGGGAGGGTACAATGAGCAGTTCTTC. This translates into CASSNSAGGYNEQFF.

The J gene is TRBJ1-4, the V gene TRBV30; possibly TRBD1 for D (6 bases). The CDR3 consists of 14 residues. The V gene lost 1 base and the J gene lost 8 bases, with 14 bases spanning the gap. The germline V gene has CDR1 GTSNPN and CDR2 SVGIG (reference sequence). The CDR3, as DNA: TGTGCCTGGAGTGCATCTACAGGGACGGAAAAACTGTTTTTT. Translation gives CAWSASTGTEKLFF.

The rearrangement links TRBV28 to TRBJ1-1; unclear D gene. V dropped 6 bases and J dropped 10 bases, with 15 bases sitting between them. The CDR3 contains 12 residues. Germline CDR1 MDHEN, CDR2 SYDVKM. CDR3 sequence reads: CASRSTHTGAFF. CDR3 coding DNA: TGTGCCAGCAGGTCTACGCATACCGGAGCTTTCTTT.

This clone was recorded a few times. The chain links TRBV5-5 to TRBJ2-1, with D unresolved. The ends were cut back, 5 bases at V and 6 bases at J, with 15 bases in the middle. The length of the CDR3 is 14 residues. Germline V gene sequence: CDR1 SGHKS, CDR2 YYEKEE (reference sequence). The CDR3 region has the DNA TGTGCCAGCAGGATGGGGATGTCGATCAATGAGCAGTTCTTC. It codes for CASRMGMSINEQFF.

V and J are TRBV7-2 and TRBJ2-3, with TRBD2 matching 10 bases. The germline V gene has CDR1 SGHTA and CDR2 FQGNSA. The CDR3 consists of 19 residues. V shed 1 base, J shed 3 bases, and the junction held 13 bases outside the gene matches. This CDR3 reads CASSLVPSGSSVGTDTQYF. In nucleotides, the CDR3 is TGTGCCAGCAGCTTAGTTCCTAGCGGGAGTTCGGTGGGAACAGATACGCAGTATTTT.

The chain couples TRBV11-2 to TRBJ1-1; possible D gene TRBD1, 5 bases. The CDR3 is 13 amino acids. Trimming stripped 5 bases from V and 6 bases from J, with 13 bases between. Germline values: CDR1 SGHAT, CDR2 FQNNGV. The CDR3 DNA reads TGTGCCAGCAGCCTCAGGGCCGGGGCTGAAGCTTTCTTT. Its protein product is CASSLRAGAEAFF.

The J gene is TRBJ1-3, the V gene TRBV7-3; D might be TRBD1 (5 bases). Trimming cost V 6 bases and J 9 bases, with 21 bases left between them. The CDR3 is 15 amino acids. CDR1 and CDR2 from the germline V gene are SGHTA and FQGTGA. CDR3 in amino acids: CASSPDSGSGATIYF. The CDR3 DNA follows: TGTGCCAGCAGTCCTGACAGTGGCTCTGGGGCCACCATATATTTT.

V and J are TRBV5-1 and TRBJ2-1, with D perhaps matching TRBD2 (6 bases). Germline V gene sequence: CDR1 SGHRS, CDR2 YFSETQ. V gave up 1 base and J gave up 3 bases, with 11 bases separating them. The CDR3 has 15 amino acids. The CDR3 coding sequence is TGCGCCAGCAGCTTGTCGGTAGCGGACTACAATGAGCAGTTCTTC. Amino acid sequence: CASSLSVADYNEQFF.

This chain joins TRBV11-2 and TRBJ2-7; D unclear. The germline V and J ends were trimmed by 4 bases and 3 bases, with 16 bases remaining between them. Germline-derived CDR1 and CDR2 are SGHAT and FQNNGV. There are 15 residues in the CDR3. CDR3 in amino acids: CASSSLRQLGYEQYF. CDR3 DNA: TGTGCCAGCAGCTCCCTCAGGCAGCTAGGCTACGAGCAGTACTTC. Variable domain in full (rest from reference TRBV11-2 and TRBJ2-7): EAGVAQSPRYKIIEKRQSVAFWCNPISGHATLYWYQQILGQGPKLLIQFQNNGVVDDSQLPKDRFSAERLKGVDSTLKIQPAKLEDSAVYLCASSSLRQLGYEQYFGPGTRLTVT.